Listed below are T cell receptor beta chains from one sample, sequenced in a study of CD8 T cells in ankylosing spondylitis. TCRdb reprocessed the 5' RACE reads with MiXCR, giving one entry per CDR3 protein. Found here are approximately 150,000 distinct CDR3 sequences, around a tenth of them singletons; the top ten hold about 15%. The sample comprised blood, either unsorted or a sorted T cell fraction (not recorded which). Receptors were obtained from a female donor with ankylosing spondylitis or in good health (not recorded which). CDR3s include the opening cysteine and the closing phenylalanine or tryptophan. The D gene is left open where the match is weak.

TRBJ2-1 | TRBV6-5 | TRBD2 | CASSLPSGGDEQFF
TRBJ2-1 | TRBV6-2/TRBV6-3 | TRBD2 | CASSYGGGSSYNEQFF
TRBJ2-1 | TRBV29-1 | NA | CSVGQVNEQFF
TRBJ1-2 | TRBV20-1 | TRBD1 | CSAQGGPNYGYTF
TRBJ2-3 | TRBV11-1 | TRBD2 | CASSGTGTSGRRTDTQYF
TRBJ2-5 | TRBV29-1 | TRBD2 | CSVVGTSGSGQETQYF
TRBJ1-1 | TRBV7-6 | NA | CASSSLPGGGTEAFF
TRBJ1-2 | TRBV6-6 | NA | CASSYSPDGYTF
TRBJ2-1 | TRBV12-3/TRBV12-4 | TRBD2 | CASSLTSGRRNEQFF
TRBJ2-2 | TRBV7-2 | NA | CASSSVGTVTGELFF
TRBJ1-5 | TRBV28 | TRBD1 | CASSPKSQGTWDQPQHF
TRBJ2-7 | TRBV4-3 | NA | CASSLGNGGGDEQYF
TRBJ2-2 | TRBV29-1 | TRBD2 | CSVEDRERGTGELFF
TRBJ2-5 | TRBV9 | TRBD1 | CASSVGQGQETQYF
TRBJ2-7 | TRBV6-2/TRBV6-3 | NA | CASSYAKGGYEQYF
TRBJ1-1 | TRBV5-1 | NA | CASSRYLGPEGAFF
TRBJ2-1 | TRBV28 | NA | CASSFSQDNEQFF
TRBJ2-2 | TRBV12-3/TRBV12-4 | TRBD2 | CASISSGRGAGELFF
TRBJ1-1 | TRBV4-1 | NA | CASSLSTVNTEAFF
TRBJ2-7 | TRBV12-3/TRBV12-4 | TRBD2 | CASTPLAGDREQYF
TRBJ2-5 | TRBV27 | TRBD2 | CASSHSLGTSGGQETQYF
TRBJ1-1 | TRBV4-3 | NA | CASSQDFPSNTEAFF
TRBJ1-1 | TRBV7-9 | NA | CASNAGEGAFF
TRBJ2-1 | TRBV6-1 | TRBD2 | CASRQLAPRYYNEQFF
TRBJ2-1 | TRBV15 | NA | CATSLTGDEQFF
TRBJ2-3 | TRBV3-1 | NA | CASSQEETGTQYF